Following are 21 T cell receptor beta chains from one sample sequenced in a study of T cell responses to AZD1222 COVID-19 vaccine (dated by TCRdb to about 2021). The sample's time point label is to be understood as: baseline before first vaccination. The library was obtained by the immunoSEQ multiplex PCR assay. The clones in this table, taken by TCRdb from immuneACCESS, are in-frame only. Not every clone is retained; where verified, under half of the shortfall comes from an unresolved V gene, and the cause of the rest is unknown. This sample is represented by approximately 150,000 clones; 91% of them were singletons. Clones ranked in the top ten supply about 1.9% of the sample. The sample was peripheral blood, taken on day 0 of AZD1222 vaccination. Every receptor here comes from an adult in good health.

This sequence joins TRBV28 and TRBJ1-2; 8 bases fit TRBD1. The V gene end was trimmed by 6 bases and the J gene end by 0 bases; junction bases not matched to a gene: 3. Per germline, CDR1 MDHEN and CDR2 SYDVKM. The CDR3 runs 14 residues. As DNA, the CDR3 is TGTGCCAGCAGCGACAGGGGTCCTAACTATGGCTACACCTTC. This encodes CASSDRGPNYGYTF.

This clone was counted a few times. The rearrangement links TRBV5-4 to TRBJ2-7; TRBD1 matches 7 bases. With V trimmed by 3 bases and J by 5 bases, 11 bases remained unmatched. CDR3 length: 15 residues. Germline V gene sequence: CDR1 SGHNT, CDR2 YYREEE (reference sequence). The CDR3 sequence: CASSSSQGWVDEQYF. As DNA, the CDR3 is TGTGCCAGCAGCTCATCACAGGGGTGGGTAGACGAGCAGTACTTC.

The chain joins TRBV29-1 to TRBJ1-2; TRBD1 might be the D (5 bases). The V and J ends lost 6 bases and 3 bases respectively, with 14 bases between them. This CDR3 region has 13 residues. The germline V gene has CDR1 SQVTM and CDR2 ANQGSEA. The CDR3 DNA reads TGCAGCGTCTACGGCGGGGCGGACTATGGCTACACCTTC. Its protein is CSVYGGADYGYTF. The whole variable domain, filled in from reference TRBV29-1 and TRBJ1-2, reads SAVISQKPSRDICQRGTSLTIQCQVDSQVTMMFWYRQQPGQSLTLIATANQGSEATYESGFVIDKFPISRPNLTFSTLTVSNMSPEDSSIYLCSVYGGADYGYTFGSGTRLTVV.

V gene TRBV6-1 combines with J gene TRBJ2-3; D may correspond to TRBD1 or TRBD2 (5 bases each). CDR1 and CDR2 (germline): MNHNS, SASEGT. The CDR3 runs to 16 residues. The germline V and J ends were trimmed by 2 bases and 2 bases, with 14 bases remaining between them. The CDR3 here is CASSEFLGPTTDTQYF. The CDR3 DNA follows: TGTGCCAGCAGTGAATTTCTGGGACCGACCACAGATACGCAGTATTTT.

The CDR3 reads CASSGIAGELEAFF. CDR3 DNA sequence: TGTGCCAGCAGCGGGATAGCAGGGGAGCTGGAAGCTTTCTTT. The rearrangement links TRBV6-2 or TRBV6-3 to TRBJ1-1; the D gene is possibly TRBD1 (6 bases). The V and J ends lost 6 bases and 8 bases respectively, with 19 bases between them. Germline lookup yields CDR1 MNHEY and CDR2 SVGEGT. The CDR3 is made up of 14 amino acids.

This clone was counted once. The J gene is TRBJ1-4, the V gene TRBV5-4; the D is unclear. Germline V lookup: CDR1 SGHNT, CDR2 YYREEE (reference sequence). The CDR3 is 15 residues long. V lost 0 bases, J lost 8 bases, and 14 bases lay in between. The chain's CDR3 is CASSLAPWSPEKLFF. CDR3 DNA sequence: TGTGCCAGCAGCTTGGCCCCCTGGAGTCCCGAAAAACTGTTTTTT.

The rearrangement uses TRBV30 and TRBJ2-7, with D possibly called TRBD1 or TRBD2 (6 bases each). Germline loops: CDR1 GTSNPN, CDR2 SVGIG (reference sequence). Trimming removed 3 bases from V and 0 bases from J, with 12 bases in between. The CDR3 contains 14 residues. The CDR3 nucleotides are TGTGCCTGGAGCCGGGGGCCTAACTCCTACGAGCAGTACTTC. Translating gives CAWSRGPNSYEQYF.

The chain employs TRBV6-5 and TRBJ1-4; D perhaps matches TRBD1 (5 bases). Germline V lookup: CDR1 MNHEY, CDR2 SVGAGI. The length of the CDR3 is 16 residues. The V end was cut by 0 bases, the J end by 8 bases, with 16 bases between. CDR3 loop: CASSYSSGRDYEKLFF. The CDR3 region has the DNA TGTGCCAGCAGTTACTCTTCGGGCAGGGATTACGAAAAACTGTTTTTT.

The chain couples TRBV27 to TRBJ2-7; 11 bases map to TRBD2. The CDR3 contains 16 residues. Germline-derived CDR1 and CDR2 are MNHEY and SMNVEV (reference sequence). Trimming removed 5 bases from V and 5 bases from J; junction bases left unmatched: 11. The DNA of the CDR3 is TGTGCCAGCAGTGCGACTAGCGGGAACTTACAGGACGAGCAGTACTTC. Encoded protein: CASSATSGNLQDEQYF.

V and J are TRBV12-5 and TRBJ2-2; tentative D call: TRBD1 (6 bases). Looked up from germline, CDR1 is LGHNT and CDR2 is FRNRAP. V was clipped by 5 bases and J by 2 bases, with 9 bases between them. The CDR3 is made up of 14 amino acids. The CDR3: CASGPDRNTGELFF. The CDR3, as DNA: TGTGCTAGTGGTCCGGACAGAAACACCGGGGAGCTGTTTTTT.

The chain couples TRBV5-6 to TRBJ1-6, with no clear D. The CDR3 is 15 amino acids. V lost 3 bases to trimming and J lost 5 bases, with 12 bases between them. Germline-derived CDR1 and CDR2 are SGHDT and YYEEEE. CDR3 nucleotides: TGTGCCAGCAGCTCCTTCAGCCTTCATAATTCACCCCTCCACTTT. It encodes CASSSFSLHNSPLHF.

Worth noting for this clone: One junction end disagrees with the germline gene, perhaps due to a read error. The CDR3 loop is CASSLYSGAPPYF. The CDR3 nucleotides read TGTGCCAGCAGTTTATATTCAGGGGCGCCGCCTTACTTC. J is TRBJ1-2 and V is TRBV27, with D possibly being TRBD1 (6 bases). In germline, CDR1 is MNHEY, CDR2 SMNVEV (reference sequence). This CDR3 is 13 amino acids long.

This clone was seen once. CDR3 residues: CASSPDNYYGYTF. The CDR3 DNA sequence: TGTGCCAGCAGCCCGGACAACTACTATGGCTACACCTTC. The genes are TRBV7-9 and TRBJ1-2, with a possible D match to TRBD1 (5 bases). The CDR3 length is 13 residues. Trimming took off 5 bases at V and 3 bases at J, with 10 bases between the two ends. CDR1 is SEHNR and CDR2 is FQNEAQ in the germline V gene (reference sequence).

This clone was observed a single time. DNA of the CDR3: TGTGCCAGCAGTTCGAACAGGAAGAACACTGAAGCTTTCTTT. This codes for CASSSNRKNTEAFF. V is TRBV6-5 and J is TRBJ1-1; weak D call: TRBD1 (5 bases). The V gene lost 4 bases and the J gene lost 1 base, with 10 bases spanning the gap. Germline V gives CDR1 MNHEY, CDR2 SVGAGI. CDR3 length: 14 amino acids.

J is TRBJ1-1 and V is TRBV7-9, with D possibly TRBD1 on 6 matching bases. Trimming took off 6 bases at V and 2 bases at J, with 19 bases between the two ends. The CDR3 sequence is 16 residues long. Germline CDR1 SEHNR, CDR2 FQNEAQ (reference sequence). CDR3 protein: CASRPRGGGLNTEAFF. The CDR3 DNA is TGTGCCAGCAGACCCAGGGGTGGGGGGTTAAACACTGAAGCTTTCTTT.

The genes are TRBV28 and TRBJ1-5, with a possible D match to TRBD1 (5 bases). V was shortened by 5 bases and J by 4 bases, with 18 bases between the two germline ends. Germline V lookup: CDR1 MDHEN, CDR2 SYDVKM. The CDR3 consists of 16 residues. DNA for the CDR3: TGTGCCAGCAGTCCCTCAGGGAACAGCCGTAATCAGCCCCAGCATTTT. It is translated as CASSPSGNSRNQPQHF.

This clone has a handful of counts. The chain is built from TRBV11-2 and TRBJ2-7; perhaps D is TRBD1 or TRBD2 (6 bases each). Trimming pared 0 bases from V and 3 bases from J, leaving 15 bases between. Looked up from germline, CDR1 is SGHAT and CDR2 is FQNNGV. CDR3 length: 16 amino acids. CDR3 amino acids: CASSLDPAGGGYEQYF. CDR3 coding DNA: TGTGCCAGCAGCTTAGATCCCGCCGGAGGGGGCTACGAGCAGTACTTC.

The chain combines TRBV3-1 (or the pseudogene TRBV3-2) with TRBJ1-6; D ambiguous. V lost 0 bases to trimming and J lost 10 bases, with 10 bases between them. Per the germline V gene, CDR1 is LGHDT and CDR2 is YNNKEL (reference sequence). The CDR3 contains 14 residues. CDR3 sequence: CASSQESRGSPLHF. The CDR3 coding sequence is TGTGCCAGCAGCCAAGAGAGCAGAGGGTCACCCCTCCACTTT.

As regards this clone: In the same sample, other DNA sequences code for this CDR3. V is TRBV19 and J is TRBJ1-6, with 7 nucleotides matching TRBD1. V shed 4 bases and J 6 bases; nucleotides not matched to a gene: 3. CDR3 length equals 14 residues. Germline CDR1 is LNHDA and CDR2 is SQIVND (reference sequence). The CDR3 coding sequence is TGTGCCAGTAGTACGACAGGGCTTAATTCACCCCTCCACTTT. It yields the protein CASSTTGLNSPLHF.

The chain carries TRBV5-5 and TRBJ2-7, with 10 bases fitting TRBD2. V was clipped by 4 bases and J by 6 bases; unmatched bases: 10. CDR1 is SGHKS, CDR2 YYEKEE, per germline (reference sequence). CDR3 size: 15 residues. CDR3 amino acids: CASSPSSGRKAEQYF. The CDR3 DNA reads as TGTGCCAGCAGCCCTTCTAGCGGGAGAAAAGCCGAGCAGTACTTC.

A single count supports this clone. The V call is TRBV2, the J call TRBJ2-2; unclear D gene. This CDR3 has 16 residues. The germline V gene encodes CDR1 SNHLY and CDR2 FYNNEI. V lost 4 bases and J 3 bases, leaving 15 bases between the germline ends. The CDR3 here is CASSVEGIRYTGELFF. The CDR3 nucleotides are TGTGCCAGCAGTGTGGAAGGGATTCGTTACACCGGGGAGCTGTTTTTT.